The source of this T cell receptor (beta chain) is a study of T-cell memory formation after mild COVID-19. Whole-study results and caveats: CD4/CD8 balance characterized clones contracting day 15 to 85, and CD4+ skew characterized later expanders. Cross-reactive memory appears to have joined, as suggested by some responding clones showing up in pre-infection memory. Clones that contracted clustered mainly in CM and EM if CD4+ and in EMRA if CD8+.

TCRdb reprocessed the 5' RACE reads with MiXCR, giving one entry per CDR3 protein. Seen here are some 49,000 distinct CDR3 sequences, 27% observed once, and the top ten hold 40% to 50%. V was clipped by 3 bases and J by 4 bases, with 12 bases between them. The CDR3 has 15 residues. Germline V CDR1 and CDR2: LGHNA, YSLEER. As for this clonotype: Its specificity is unknown.

The TCR comes from a man in his late teens or twenties who had mild COVID-19 (a few samples of this study predate the infection). Cell type and time point are not known. The chain has TRBV4-3 and TRBJ2-2; D unclear. The sequenced sample was PBMCs or a T cell subset sorted from them (not recorded which). The chain's CDR3 is CASSQDRRATGELFF. The CDR3, as DNA: TGCGCCAGCAGCCAGGATCGAAGGGCCACCGGGGAGCTGTTTTTT.